This T cell receptor (beta chain) was observed in a study of CXCR3-negative and CXCR3-positive naive CD8 T cells. Looking at the study overall: TRB reads totalled about 140 million, about 1.5 +/- 0.3 million per library.

With UMI labels, 5' RACE was used to prepare the TRB cDNA libraries. TCRdb re-analyzed the 5' RACE reads; it lists each CDR3 protein once, without DNA. Recorded for this sample: tens of thousands of distinct CDR3 sequences. The CDR3 is 15 residues long. Germline V gene data show CDR1 as SGHTA and CDR2 as FQGNSA. Overall study results and limits: From TRB CDR3 properties, TCR strength was inferred; surface CD5 did not differ between naive subsets.

Notes on this clonotype: Its antigen is currently unknown.

The V and J genes are TRBV7-2 and TRBJ2-7; the TCRdb call, TRBD1, lacks DNA for checking. The specimen was memory CD8+ T cells from blood. The sequence was obtained from a human donor in good health. Some clones in this sample may be carry-over from other donors' samples. The CDR3 is CASSAAGPPSYEQYF.